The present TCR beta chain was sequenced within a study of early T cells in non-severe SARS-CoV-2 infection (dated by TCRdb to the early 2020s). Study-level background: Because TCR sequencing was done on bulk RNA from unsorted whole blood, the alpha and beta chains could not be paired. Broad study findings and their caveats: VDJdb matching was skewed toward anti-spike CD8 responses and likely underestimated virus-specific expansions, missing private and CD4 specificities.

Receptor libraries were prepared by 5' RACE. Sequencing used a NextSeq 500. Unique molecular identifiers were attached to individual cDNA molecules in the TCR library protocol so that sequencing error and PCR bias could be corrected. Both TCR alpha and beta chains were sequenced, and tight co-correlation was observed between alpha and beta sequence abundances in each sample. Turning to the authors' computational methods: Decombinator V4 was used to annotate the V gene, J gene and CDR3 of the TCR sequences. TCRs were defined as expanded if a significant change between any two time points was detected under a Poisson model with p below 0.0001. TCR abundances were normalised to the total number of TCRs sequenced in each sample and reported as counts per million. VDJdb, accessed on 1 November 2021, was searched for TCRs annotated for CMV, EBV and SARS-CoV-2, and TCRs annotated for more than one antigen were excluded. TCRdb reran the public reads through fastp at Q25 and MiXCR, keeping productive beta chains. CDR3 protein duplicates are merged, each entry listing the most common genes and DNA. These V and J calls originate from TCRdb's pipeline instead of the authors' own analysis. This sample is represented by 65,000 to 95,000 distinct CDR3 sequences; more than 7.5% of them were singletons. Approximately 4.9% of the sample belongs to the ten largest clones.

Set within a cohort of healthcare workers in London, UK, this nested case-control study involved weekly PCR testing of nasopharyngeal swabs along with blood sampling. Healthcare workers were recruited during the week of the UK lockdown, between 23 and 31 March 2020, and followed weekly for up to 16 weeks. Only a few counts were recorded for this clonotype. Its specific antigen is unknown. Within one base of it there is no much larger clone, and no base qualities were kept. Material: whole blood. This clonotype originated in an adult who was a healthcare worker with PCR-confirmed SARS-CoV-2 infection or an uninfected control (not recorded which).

The CDR3 sequence is CASSLPRDNIQYF. In nucleotides, the sequence is TGTGCCAGCAGTCTCCCCCGGGACAACATTCAGTACTTC. Recombination joined TRBV28 with TRBJ2-4; the D gene cannot be resolved beyond TRBD1 or TRBD2, each matching 5 bases. V loses 5 bases, J loses 7 bases, and the germline ends lie 12 bases apart. The germline V gene provides CDR1 MDHEN and CDR2 SYDVKM. Taken from cysteine to phenylalanine, the CDR3 has 13 residues. Only CDR3 DNA remains: 39 bases, in frame from the first base.